Listed below are T cell receptor beta chains from one sample, sequenced in a study of shared T cell receptors in the human thymus. Repertoires were generated with immunoSEQ multiplex PCR, while TCRdb's copy carries only in-frame clones and drops some. The data contain hundreds of thousands of clones, approximately 80% of them singletons. These data were likewise used in another study, on human thymus T cells.

The source material was thymocytes. Source of these receptors: a boy in the first two years of life with a congenital heart defect. CDR3s include the opening cysteine and the closing phenylalanine or tryptophan.

j_call v_call cdr3_aa
TRBJ1-1 TRBV12-5 CACLGPGRGAEAFF
TRBJ2-7 TRBV21-1 CASSKVIGDIGTEPTYEQYF
TRBJ2-7 TRBV7-8 CASSLAGTSGEQYF
TRBJ2-7 TRBV4-2 CASSQGTNSYEQYF
TRBJ2-2 TRBV5-6 CASSQYYDTGELFF
TRBJ1-1 TRBV7-9 CASSFWDRGEHTEAFF
TRBJ1-1 TRBV15 CATSRDRGSYEAFF
TRBJ1-2 TRBV30 CAWREILSREIYGYTF
TRBJ2-1 TRBV27 CASSLSITSPATAEYEQFF
TRBJ2-2 TRBV9 CASSPRLPRDRGHWNTGELFF
TRBJ1-1 TRBV7-2 CASSLVAREDTEAFF
TRBJ2-7 TRBV19 CASSISGSYEQYF
TRBJ2-1 TRBV4-2 CASRAGPTGNEQFF
TRBJ2-7 TRBV28 CASSPIAGEGAYEQYF